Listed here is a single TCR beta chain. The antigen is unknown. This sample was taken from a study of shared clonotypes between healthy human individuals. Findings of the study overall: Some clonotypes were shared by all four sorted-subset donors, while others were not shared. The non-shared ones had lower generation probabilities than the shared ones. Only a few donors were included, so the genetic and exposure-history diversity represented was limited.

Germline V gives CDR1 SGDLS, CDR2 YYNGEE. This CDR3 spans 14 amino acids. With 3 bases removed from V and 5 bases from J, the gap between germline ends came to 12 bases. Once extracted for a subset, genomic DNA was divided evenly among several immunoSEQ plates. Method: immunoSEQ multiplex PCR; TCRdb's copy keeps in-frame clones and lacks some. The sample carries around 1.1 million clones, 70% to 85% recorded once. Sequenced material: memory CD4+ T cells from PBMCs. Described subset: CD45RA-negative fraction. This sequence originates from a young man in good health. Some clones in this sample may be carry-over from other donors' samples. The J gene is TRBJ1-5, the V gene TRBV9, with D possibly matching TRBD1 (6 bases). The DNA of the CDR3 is TGTGCCAGCAGCGGAGACCAGGGGTATCAGCCCCAGCATTTT. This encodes CASSGDQGYQPQHF. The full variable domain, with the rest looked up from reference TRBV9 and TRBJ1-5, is DSGVTQTPKHLITATGQRVTLRCSPRSGDLSVYWYQQSLDQGLQFLIQYYNGEERAKGNILERFSAQQFPDLHSELNLSSLELGDSALYFCASSGDQGYQPQHFGDGTRLSIL.